This TCR beta chain was identified during a study of blood T cell repertoires in COVID-19. The CDR3 is made up of 13 amino acids. Trimming shortened V by 2 bases and J by 6 bases, and 10 bases separated the two germline ends. Repertoires were generated with immunoSEQ multiplex PCR, while TCRdb's copy carries only in-frame clones and drops some. This table has more than 60,000 clones, about 88% appearing once. This receptor was identified in a woman aged 45-59 years with active or convalescent COVID-19. The chain uses TRBV12-3 or TRBV12-4 and TRBJ1-1; D possibly corresponds to TRBD1 (5 bases). Sequences were obtained from peripheral blood. The CDR3 DNA is TGTGCCAGCAGTTTAAGGGCAGGGCCTGAAGCTTTCTTT. Protein: CASSLRAGPEAFF.